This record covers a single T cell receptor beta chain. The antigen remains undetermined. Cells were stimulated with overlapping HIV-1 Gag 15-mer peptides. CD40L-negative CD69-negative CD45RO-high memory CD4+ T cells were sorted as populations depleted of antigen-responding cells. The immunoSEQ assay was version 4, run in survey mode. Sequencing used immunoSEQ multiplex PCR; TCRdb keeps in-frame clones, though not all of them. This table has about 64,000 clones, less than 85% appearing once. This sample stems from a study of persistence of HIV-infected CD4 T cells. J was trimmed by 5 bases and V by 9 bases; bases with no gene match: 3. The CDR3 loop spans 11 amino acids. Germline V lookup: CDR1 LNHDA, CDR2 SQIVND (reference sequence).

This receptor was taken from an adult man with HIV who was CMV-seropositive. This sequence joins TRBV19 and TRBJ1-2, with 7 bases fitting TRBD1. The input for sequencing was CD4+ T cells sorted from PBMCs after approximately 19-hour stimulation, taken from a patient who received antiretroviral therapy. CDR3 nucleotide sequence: TGTGCCAGCGGGACAGTTTATGGCTACACCTTC. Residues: CASGTVYGYTF.